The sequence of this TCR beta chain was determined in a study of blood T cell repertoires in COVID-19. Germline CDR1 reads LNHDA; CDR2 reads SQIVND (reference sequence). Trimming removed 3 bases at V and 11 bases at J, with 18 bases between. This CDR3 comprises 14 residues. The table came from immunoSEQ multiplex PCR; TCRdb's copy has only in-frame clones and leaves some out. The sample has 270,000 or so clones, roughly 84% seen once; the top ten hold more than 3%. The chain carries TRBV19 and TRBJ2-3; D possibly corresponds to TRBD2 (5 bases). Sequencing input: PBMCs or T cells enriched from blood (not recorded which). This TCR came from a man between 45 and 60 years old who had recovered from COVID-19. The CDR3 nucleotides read TGTGCCAGTAGTATGGTCGGGAAAGGGATCGGGCAGTATTTT. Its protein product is CASSMVGKGIGQYF. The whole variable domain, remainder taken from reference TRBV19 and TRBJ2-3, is DGGITQSPKYLFRKEGQNVTLSCEQNLNHDAMYWYRQDPGQGLRLIYYSQIVNDFQKGDIAEGYSVSREKKESFPLTVTSAQKNPTAFYLCASSMVGKGIGQYFGPGTRLTVL.